This T cell receptor beta chain derives from a study of shared clonotypes between healthy human individuals. Study observations and caveats: Richness estimates generally favored naive over memory subsets. Shared across several donors were around 4.7% of the naive CD4 clonotypes.

Looked up from germline, CDR1 is SSHAT and CDR2 is FNYEAQ (reference sequence). CDR3 length equals 13 residues. V was pared by 5 bases and J by 4 bases, with 8 bases between. The donors were adults (healthy and HIV-negative) with no recent acute infections or vaccinations. A deep-level run was used for the assay. The method was immunoSEQ multiplex PCR; TCRdb's version includes in-frame clones alone and lacks a portion of them. The sample contains about 2.4 million clones, over 85% of which appear only once. About this clone: Its antigen remains unknown.

Sequencing input: naive CD4+ T cells from PBMCs. As to subset: CD45RA+ positively selected. This receptor was taken from a man aged 18 to 29 in good health. Some clones in this sample may be carry-over from other donors' samples. This sequence joins TRBV7-7 and TRBJ1-4; D is uncertain. The CDR3 sequence is CASSPLSNEKLFF. Written as DNA, the CDR3 is TGTGCCAGCAGCCCACTAAGTAATGAAAAACTGTTTTTT.